This TCR beta chain emerged from a study of regulatory T cells in long-lasting Graves disease. Overall study findings and caveats: The number of shared public clonotypes was higher in persistent patients (2,741) than new patients (966).

Indicated time point: newly diagnosed GD, antithyroid drugs for less than 3 months. Preparation of the TCR library used RNA extracted from PBMCs. Building of the TCR beta libraries involved iRepertoire HTBI primers and Arm-PCR of CDR3 regions. A single record per CDR3 protein comes from TCRdb applying MiXCR to the multiplex PCR reads. The table records around 400,000 distinct CDR3 sequences, 15% to 19% of them present only once. Concerning this clonotype: Its antigen is currently unknown.

This CDR3 spans 12 amino acids. Germline V gene lookup returns CDR1 MDHEN and CDR2 SYDVKM. The V gene lost 5 bases and the J gene lost 17 bases, with 16 bases spanning the gap. Material: peripheral blood mononuclear cells (PBMCs), obtained at new diagnosis, from a patient treated with antithyroid drugs. The V and J genes are TRBV28 and TRBJ1-6, with unresolved D. The origin of this receptor is a female donor with Graves disease. CDR3 nucleotide sequence: TGTGCCAGCAGTCCCCCGGGCCCCTACTTCCACTTT. Its protein product is CASSPPGPYFHF.